The clone carrying this T cell receptor (beta chain) came up once. Its matching antigen is unknown. This sample is part of a study of T cells in localized non-small cell lung cancer. Looked up from germline, CDR1 is SGDLS and CDR2 is YYNGEE. The CDR3 contains 15 residues. The germline V and J ends were trimmed by 0 bases and 5 bases, with 12 bases remaining between them. Whole-study results and caveats: Across samples, adjacent lung featured a median roughly 50 of the top 100 tumor clones. The study found T cell clonality highest in uninvolved adjacent lung, above tumor. As only one tumor region underwent sequencing, heterogeneity remains possible.

The data were produced by immunoSEQ multiplex PCR, yet TCRdb's version contains in-frame clones alone and is incomplete. The data hold over 40,000 clones, with 88% observed a single time. This sequence originates from a female donor older than 55 with stage I squamous cell lung carcinoma. The V call is TRBV9, the J call TRBJ2-1; D unclear. The sequences come from peripheral blood, collected before any cancer treatment. CDR3 sequence: CASSVAGVSNNEQFF. The CDR3 bases are TGTGCCAGCAGCGTAGCAGGAGTCAGTAACAATGAGCAGTTCTTC.